This record covers a single T cell receptor beta chain. The sample originates from a study of T cell changes during pregnancy in multiple sclerosis. Libraries were prepared by immunoSEQ multiplex PCR; TCRdb keeps only in-frame clonotypes and omits some of them. This repertoire shows about 48,000 clones, about nine tenths found once; its top ten account for 1% to 1.5%. The TCR sequence derives from a female donor with multiple sclerosis, enrolled in a pregnancy study. Sequencing was performed on CD4+ T cells from peripheral blood mononuclear cells, taken in the second trimester of pregnancy.

In nucleotides, the CDR3 is TGTGCCAGCAGTCACCGGACAGATACGCAGTATTTT. Protein product: CASSHRTDTQYF. The rearrangement uses TRBV27 and TRBJ2-3; no reliable D call. Trimming pared 5 bases from V and 3 bases from J, leaving 6 bases between. Germline V gene data show CDR1 as MNHEY and CDR2 as SMNVEV (reference sequence). The CDR3 loop spans 12 amino acids.